This T cell receptor beta chain was recorded in a study of CD8+ T cells in alopecia areata. Remarks on this clone: What it recognizes is unknown.

CDR1 is SQVTM and CDR2 is ANQGSEA in the germline V gene. The V end was cut by 4 bases, the J end by 1 base, with 5 bases between. CDR3 length equals 12 residues. Study-level results: Whereas mice showed it more clearly, TCR sharing across patients was murkier, possibly because of HLA. For baseline CD8+ expansion, any link to response stays uncertain with one nonresponder.

As the sequencing template, cDNA was produced by extracting RNA and reverse transcribing it. Profiled with immunoSEQ multiplex PCR; TCRdb holds only in-frame clones, not every one. The sample records 150,000 to 200,000 clones, roughly 60% being singletons. Stated treatment: oral pan-JAK inhibitor, 5-10 mg twice daily. This chain joins TRBV29-1 and TRBJ1-3, with D unclear. Sequencing used CD4+ T cells sorted from blood, obtained at week 24, from a patient treated with tofacitinib. The sequence came from a human donor with alopecia areata. CDR3 in amino acids: CSVAISGNTIYF. CDR3 in DNA: TGCAGCGTTGCAATTTCTGGAAACACCATATATTTT.